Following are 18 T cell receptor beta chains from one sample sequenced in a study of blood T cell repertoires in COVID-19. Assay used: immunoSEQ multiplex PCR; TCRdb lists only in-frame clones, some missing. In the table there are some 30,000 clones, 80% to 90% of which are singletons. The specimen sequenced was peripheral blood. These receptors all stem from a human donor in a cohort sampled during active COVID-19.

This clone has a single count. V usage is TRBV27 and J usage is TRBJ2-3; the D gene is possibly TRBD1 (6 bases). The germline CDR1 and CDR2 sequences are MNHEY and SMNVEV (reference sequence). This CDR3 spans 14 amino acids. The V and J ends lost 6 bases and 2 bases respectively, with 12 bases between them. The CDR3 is CASSSRDNTDTQYF. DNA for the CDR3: TGTGCCAGCAGCTCCCGGGACAACACAGATACGCAGTATTTT.

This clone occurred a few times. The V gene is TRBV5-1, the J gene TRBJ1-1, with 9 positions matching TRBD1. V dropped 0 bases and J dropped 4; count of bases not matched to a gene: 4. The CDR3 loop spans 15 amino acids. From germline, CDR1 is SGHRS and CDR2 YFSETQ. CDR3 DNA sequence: TGCGCCAGCAGCTTGGGGACAGGGGATAGCACTGAAGCTTTCTTT. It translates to CASSLGTGDSTEAFF.

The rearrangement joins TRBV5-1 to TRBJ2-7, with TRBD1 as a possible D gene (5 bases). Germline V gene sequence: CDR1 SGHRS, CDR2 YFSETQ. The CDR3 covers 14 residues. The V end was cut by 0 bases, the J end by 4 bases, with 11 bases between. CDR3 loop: CASSLGQGWYEQYF. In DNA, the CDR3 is TGCGCCAGCAGCTTGGGGCAGGGATGGTACGAGCAGTACTTC. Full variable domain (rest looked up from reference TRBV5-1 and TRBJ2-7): KAGVTQTPRYLIKTRGQQVTLSCSPISGHRSVSWYQQTPGQGLQFLFEYFSETQRNKGNFPGRFSGRQFSNSRSEMNVSTLELGDSALYLCASSLGQGWYEQYFGPGTRLTVT.

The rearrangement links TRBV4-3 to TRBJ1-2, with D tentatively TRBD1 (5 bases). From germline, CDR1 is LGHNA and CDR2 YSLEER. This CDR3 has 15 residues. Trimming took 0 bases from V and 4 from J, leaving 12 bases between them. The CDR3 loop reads CASSQDLRGSYGYTF. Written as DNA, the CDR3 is TGCGCCAGCAGCCAAGATTTAAGGGGTAGCTATGGCTACACCTTC.

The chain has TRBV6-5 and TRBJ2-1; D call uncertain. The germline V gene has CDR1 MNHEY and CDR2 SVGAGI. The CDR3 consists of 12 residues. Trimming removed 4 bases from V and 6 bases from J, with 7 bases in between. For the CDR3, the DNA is TGTGCCAGCAGTTCGCGGCGCAATGAGCAGTTCTTC. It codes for CASSSRRNEQFF.

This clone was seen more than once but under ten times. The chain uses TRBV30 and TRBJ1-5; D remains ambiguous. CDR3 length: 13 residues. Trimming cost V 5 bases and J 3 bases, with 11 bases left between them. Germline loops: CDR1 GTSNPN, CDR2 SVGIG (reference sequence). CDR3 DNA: TGTGCCTGGTCAGGACTCGACAATCAGCCCCAGCATTTT. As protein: CAWSGLDNQPQHF.

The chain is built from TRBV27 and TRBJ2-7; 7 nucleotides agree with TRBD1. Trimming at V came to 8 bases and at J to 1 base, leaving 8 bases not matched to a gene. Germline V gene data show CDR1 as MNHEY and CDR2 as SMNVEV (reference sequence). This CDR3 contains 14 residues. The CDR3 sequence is CASSRQGRSYEQYF. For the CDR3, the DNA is TGTGCCAGCTCCCGACAGGGACGGTCCTACGAGCAGTACTTC.

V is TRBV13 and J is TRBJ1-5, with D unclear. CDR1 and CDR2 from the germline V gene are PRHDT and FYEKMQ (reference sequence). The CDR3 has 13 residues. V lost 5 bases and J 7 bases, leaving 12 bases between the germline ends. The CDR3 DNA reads TGTGCCAGCAGCGCCGGGGAGGGACAGCCCCAGCATTTT. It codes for CASSAGEGQPQHF.

CDR3 in amino acids: CASSLLGAHQPQHF. The CDR3 DNA follows: TGTGCCAGCAGTTTATTAGGGGCCCATCAGCCCCAGCATTTT. This chain connects TRBV27 to TRBJ1-5, with a possible D match to TRBD1 (5 bases). V lost 1 base to trimming and J lost 5 bases, with 9 bases between them. The length of the CDR3 is 14 residues. Germline V gives CDR1 MNHEY, CDR2 SMNVEV (reference sequence).

The CDR3 nucleotides are TGCGCCAGCAGCGCGGGGACAGGGGGCACTGAAGCTTTCTTT. Amino acid sequence: CASSAGTGGTEAFF. This chain links TRBV5-1 with TRBJ1-1; 11 bases map to TRBD1. In germline, CDR1 is SGHRS, CDR2 YFSETQ. The CDR3 runs to 14 residues. The junction had 3 bases not matched to a gene; V was cut back by 4 bases and J by 4 bases.

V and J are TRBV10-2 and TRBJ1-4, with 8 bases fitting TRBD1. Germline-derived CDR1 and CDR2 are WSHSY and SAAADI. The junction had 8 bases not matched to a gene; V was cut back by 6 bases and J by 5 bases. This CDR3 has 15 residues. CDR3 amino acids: CASRAGQGENEKLFF. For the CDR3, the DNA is TGCGCCAGCAGGGCCGGACAGGGCGAGAATGAAAAACTGTTTTTT.

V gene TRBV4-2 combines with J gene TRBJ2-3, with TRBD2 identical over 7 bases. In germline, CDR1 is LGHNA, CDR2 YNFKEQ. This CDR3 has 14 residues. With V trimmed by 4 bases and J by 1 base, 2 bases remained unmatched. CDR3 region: CASSPGLGTDTQYF. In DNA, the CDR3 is TGTGCCAGCAGCCCCGGACTAGGCACAGATACGCAGTATTTT.

CDR3 sequence reads: CASSITQRETQYF. CDR3 in DNA: TGTGCCAGTAGTATAACCCAGCGGGAGACCCAGTACTTC. V usage is TRBV19 and J usage is TRBJ2-5; a possible D gene is TRBD2 (5 bases). The CDR3 is 13 residues long. Trimming left V 2 bases short and J 5 bases short, with 9 bases between. The V gene's germline CDR1 is LNHDA and CDR2 SQIVND (reference sequence).

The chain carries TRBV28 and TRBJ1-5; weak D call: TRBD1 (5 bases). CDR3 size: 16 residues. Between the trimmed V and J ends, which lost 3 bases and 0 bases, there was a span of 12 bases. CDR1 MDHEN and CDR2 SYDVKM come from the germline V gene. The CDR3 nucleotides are TGTGCCAGCAGTTTCGGAGGGGTGTATAGCAATCAGCCCCAGCATTTT. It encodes CASSFGGVYSNQPQHF.

This chain's CDR3 is CASSLVEGIGTEAFF. The CDR3 region has the DNA TGTGCCAGCAGCTTGGTGGAGGGGATTGGGACTGAAGCTTTCTTT. This chain connects TRBV5-4 to TRBJ1-1; maybe TRBD1 (5 bases). Germline lookup yields CDR1 SGHNT and CDR2 YYREEE (reference sequence). The CDR3 runs 15 residues. Trimming shortened V by 0 bases and J by 5 bases, and 14 bases separated the two germline ends. The full variable domain, completed using reference TRBV5-4 and TRBJ1-1, is ETGVTQSPTHLIKTRGQQVTLRCSSQSGHNTVSWYQQALGQGPQFIFQYYREEENGRGNFPPRFSGLQFPNYSSELNVNALELDDSALYLCASSLVEGIGTEAFFGQGTRLTVV.

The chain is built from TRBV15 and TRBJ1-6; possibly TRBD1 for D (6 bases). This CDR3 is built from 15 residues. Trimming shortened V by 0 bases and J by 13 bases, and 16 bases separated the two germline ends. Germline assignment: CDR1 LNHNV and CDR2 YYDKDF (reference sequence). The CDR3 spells CATSRDLRVRGPLHF. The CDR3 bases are TGTGCCACCAGCAGAGATCTTAGGGTCAGGGGCCCCCTCCACTTT.

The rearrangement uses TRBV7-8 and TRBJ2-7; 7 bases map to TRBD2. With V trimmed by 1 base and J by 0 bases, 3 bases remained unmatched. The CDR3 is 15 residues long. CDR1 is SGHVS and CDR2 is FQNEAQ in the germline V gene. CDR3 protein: CASSLGRTSSYEQYF. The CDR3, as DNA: TGTGCCAGCAGCTTAGGGCGGACTAGCTCCTACGAGCAGTACTTC.

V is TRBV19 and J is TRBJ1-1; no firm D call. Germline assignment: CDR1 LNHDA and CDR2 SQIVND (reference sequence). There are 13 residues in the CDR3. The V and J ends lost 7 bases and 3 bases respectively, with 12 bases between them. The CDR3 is CASTARGDTEAFF. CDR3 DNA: TGTGCCAGTACGGCCCGGGGAGACACTGAAGCTTTCTTT.